This TCR beta chain was retrieved from a study of blood T cell repertoires in COVID-19. Study context: The origin of the acute and convalescent COVID-19 samples was the United States, Italy and Spain. The analysed material was cDNA or gDNA that came from T cells, B-cell-depleted T cells, or PBMCs.

Authors' methods: Nucleated cell counts were estimated from reference gene primer amplification. TCRdb's table, derived via immunoSEQ multiplex PCR, lists solely in-frame clones and lacks some. V, J and clone size derive from that table, while D and trimming were established from the DNA sequence. Among approximately 100,000 clones, roughly 71% were seen once, and the ten largest hold approximately 6.2%. The sample holds a few counts of this clone. Input material: peripheral blood. The receptor comes from a man aged 80 or over with acute or convalescent COVID-19.

The CDR3 is CAISGTSGKADTQYF. The CDR3 DNA is TGTGCCATCAGTGGGACTAGCGGGAAAGCAGATACGCAGTATTTT. The V gene is TRBV10-3, the J gene TRBJ2-3; TRBD2 matches 12 bases. Germline V gene data show CDR1 as ENHRY and CDR2 as SYGVKD. CDR3 size: 15 residues. V was clipped by 4 bases and J by 4 bases; unmatched bases: 3.